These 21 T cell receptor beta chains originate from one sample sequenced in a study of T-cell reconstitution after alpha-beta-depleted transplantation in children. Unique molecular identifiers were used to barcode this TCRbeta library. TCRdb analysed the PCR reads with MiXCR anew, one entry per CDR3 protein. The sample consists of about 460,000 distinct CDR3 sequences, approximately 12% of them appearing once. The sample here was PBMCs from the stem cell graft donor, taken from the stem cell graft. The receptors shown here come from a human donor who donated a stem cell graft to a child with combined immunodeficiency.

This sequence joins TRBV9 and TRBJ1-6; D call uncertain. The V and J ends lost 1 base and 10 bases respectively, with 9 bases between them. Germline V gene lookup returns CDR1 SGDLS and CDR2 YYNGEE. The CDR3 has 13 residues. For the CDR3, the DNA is TGTGCCAGCAGCGTAACAGATAGCTCACCCCTCCACTTT. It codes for CASSVTDSSPLHF.

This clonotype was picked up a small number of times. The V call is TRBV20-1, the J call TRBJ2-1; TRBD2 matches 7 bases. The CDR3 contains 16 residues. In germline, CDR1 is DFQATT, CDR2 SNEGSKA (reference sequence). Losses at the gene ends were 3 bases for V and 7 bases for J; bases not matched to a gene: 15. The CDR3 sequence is CSARSLGAGVGNEQFF. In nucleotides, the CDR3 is TGCAGTGCTAGGTCCTTAGGGGCGGGAGTCGGTAATGAGCAGTTCTTC.

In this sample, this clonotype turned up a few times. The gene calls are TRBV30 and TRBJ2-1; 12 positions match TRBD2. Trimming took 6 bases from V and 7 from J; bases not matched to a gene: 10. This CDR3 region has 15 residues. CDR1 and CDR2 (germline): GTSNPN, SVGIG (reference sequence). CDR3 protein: CACAPSGRAGNEQFF. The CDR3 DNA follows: TGTGCCTGCGCCCCTAGCGGGAGGGCCGGGAATGAGCAGTTCTTC.

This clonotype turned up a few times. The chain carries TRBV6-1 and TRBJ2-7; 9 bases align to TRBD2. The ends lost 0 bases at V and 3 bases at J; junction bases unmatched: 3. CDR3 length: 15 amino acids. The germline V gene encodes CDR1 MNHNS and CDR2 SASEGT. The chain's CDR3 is CASSEARTSVYEQYF. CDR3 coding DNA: TGTGCCAGCAGTGAAGCGCGGACTAGCGTCTACGAGCAGTACTTC.

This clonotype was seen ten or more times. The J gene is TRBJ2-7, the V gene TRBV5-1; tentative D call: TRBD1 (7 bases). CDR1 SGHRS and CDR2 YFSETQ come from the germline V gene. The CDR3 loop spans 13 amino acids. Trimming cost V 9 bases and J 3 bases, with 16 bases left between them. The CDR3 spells CATRGAGDYEQYF. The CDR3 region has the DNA TGCGCCACCAGGGGGGCGGGCGACTACGAGCAGTACTTC.

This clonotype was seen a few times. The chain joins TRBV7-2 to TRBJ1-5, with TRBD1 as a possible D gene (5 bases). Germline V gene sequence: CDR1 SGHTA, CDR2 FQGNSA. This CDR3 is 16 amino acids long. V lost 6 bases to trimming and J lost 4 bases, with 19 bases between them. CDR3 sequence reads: CASRPLGSGGNQPQHF. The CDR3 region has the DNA TGTGCCAGCAGGCCATTAGGATCGGGGGGGAATCAGCCCCAGCATTTT.

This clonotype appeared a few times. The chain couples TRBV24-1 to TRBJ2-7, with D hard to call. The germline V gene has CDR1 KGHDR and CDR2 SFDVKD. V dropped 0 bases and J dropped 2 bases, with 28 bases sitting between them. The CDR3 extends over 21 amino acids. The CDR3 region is CATSDLLWIPNHRAHPYEQYF. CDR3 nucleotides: TGTGCCACCAGTGATTTGTTATGGATACCCAACCACCGGGCTCACCCCTACGAGCAGTACTTC.

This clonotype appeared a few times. The CDR3 spells CASSLARHLGTLHF. The CDR3 DNA reads TGTGCCAGCAGCTTAGCGCGGCACCTCGGAACCCTCCACTTT. The chain recombines TRBV7-9 with TRBJ1-6; D unclear. From germline, CDR1 is SEHNR and CDR2 FQNEAQ (reference sequence). V lost 0 bases and J 14 bases, leaving 14 bases between the germline ends. CDR3 length: 14 amino acids.

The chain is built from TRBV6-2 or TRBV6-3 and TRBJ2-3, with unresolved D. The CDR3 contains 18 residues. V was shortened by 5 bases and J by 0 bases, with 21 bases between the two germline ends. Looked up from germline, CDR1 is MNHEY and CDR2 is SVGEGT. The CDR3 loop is CASSQPYPSGPSTDTQYF. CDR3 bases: TGTGCCAGCAGTCAACCTTACCCTTCCGGGCCTAGCACAGATACGCAGTATTTT.

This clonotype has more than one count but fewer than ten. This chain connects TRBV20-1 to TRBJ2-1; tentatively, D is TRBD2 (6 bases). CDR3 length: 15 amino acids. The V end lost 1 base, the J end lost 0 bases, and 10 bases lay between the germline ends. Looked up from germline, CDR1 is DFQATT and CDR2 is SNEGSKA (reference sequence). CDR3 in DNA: TGCAGTGCTAGAGGGGACTTAAGCTCCTACAATGAGCAGTTCTTC. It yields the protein CSARGDLSSYNEQFF.

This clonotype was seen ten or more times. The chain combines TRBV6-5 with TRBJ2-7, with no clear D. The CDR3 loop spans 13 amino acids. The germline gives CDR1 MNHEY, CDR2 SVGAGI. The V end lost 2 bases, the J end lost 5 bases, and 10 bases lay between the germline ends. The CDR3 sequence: CASSYVASDEQYF. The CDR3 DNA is TGTGCCAGCAGTTACGTTGCTTCGGACGAGCAGTACTTC.

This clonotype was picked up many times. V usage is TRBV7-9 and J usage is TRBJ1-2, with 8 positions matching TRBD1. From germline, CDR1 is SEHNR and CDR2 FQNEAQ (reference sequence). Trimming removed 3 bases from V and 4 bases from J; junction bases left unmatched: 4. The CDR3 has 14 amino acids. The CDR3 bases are TGTGCCAGCAGCTTCGTCGACAGGGGCTATGGCTACACCTTC. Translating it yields CASSFVDRGYGYTF.

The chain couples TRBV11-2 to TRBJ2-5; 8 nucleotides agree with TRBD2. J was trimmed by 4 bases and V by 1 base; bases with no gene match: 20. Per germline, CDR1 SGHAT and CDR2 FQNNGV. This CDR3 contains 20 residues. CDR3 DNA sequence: TGTGCCAGCAGCTTAGTTGACCCGGGACTAGTTACGTCCTTTGTAGAGACCCAGTACTTC. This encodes CASSLVDPGLVTSFVETQYF.

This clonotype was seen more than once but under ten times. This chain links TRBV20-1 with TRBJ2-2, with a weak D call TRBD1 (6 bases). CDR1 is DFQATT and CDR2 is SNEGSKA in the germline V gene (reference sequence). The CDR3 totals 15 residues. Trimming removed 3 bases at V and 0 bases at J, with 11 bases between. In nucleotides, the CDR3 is TGCAGTGCTAGGGACAGAGCCACGAACACCGGGGAGCTGTTTTTT. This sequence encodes CSARDRATNTGELFF.

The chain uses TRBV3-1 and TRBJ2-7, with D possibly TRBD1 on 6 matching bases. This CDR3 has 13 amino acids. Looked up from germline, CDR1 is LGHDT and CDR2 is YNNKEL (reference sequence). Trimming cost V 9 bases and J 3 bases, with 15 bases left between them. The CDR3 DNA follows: TGTGCCAGGCCAAGGGACAAAGTCTACGAGCAGTACTTC. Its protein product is CARPRDKVYEQYF.

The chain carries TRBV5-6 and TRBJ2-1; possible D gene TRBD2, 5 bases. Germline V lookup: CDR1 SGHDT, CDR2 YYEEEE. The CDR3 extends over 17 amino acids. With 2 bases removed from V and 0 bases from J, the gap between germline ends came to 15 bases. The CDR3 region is CASSLSLASSSYNEQFF. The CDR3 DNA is TGTGCCAGCAGCTTATCTCTAGCCTCGAGCTCCTACAATGAGCAGTTCTTC.

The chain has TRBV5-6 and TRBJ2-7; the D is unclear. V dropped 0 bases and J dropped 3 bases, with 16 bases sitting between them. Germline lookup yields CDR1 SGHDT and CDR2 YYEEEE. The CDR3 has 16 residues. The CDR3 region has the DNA TGTGCCAGCAGCTTGGGGTCCTCATACCTCCTCTACGAGCAGTACTTC. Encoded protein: CASSLGSSYLLYEQYF.

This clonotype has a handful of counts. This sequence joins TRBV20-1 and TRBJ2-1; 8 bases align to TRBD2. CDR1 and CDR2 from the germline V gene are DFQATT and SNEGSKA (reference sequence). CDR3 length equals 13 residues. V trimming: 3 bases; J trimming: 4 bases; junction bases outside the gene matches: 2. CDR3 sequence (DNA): TGCAGTGCTAGCGGGAGGGTGTACAATGAGCAGTTCTTC. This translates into CSASGRVYNEQFF.

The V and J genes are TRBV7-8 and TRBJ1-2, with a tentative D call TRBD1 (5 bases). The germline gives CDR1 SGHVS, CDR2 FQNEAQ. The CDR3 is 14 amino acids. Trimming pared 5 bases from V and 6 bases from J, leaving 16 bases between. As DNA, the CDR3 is TGTGCCAGCAGCCCGCCCTTCGGGACGGATGGCTACACCTTC. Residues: CASSPPFGTDGYTF.

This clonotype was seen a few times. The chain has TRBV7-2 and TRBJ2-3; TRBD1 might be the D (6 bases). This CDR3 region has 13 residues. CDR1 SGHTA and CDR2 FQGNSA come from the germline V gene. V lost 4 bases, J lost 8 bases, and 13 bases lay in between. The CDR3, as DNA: TGTGCCAGCAGCTCCCCCCCAGGGGCTACGCAGTATTTT. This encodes CASSSPPGATQYF. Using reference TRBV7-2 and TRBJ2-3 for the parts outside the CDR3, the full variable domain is GAGVSQSPSNKVTEKGKDVELRCDPISGHTALYWYRQSLGQGLEFLIYFQGNSAPDKSGLPSDRFSAERTGGSVSTLTIQRTQQEDSAVYLCASSSPPGATQYFGPGTRLTVL.

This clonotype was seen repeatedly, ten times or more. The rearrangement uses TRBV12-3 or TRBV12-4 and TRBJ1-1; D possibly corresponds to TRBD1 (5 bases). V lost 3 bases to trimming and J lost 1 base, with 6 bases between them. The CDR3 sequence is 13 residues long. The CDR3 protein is CASSLTANTEAFF. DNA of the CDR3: TGTGCCAGCAGTTTGACAGCGAACACTGAAGCTTTCTTT.